The 17 T cell receptor beta chains below come from one sample, sequenced in a study of cytomegalovirus exposure and HLA in healthy donors. PCR used 60 Vbeta primers and 13 Jbeta primers. TCRdb's copy holds only in-frame clones and misses some; the assay was immunoSEQ multiplex PCR. The data contain 110,000 to 150,000 clones, 65% to 85% of them singletons. Sequencing was done on a sample of PBMCs. The receptor set was obtained from a woman in her thirties or forties in good health and CMV-seropositive.

V and J are TRBV2 and TRBJ2-3; tentatively, D is TRBD1 (6 bases). Germline values: CDR1 SNHLY, CDR2 FYNNEI. V lost 3 bases, J lost 1 base, and 8 bases lay in between. The CDR3 loop spans 14 amino acids. CDR3 in DNA: TGTGCCAGCAGTGAGCACAGGGGCACAGATACGCAGTATTTT. It translates to CASSEHRGTDTQYF.

This clone was seen a handful of times. The chain joins TRBV11-2 to TRBJ2-5; no reliable D call. Trimming left V 4 bases short and J 0 bases short, with 3 bases between. CDR1 SGHAT and CDR2 FQNNGV come from the germline V gene. The CDR3 runs 12 residues. The CDR3 nucleotides are TGTGCCAGCAGCTCGTACCAAGAGACCCAGTACTTC. Translated: CASSSYQETQYF.

This sequence joins TRBV4-2 and TRBJ2-5; 7 nucleotides align to TRBD1. The DNA end favors TRBJ2-7, so the J call may be wrong. Germline loops: CDR1 LGHNA, CDR2 YNFKEQ. The CDR3 has 17 residues. The CDR3 loop reads CASSQALNRGISYEQYF. CDR3 bases: TGTGCCAGCAGCCAAGCCCTAAACAGGGGAATCTCCTACGAGCAGTACTTC.

This chain links TRBV29-1 with TRBJ2-3; 7 bases align to TRBD2. With 2 bases clipped from V and 4 bases from J, the junction kept 9 bases outside the gene matches. The CDR3 has 15 amino acids. Per germline, CDR1 SQVTM and CDR2 ANQGSEA. CDR3 amino acids: CSVEWGGRISDTQYF. The CDR3 DNA is TGCAGCGTTGAATGGGGCGGGAGAATCTCAGATACGCAGTATTTT.

The V and J genes are TRBV2 and TRBJ2-3; 14 bases agree with TRBD2. In germline, CDR1 is SNHLY, CDR2 FYNNEI. CDR3 size: 18 residues. V dropped 4 bases and J dropped 3; count of bases not matched to a gene: 9. CDR3 coding DNA: TGTGCCAGCAGTGTTAGGACTAGCGGGAGGAAGGTGACAGATACGCAGTATTTT. It translates to CASSVRTSGRKVTDTQYF.

V usage is TRBV27 and J usage is TRBJ2-3, with 7 nucleotides matching TRBD1. The CDR3 consists of 16 residues. V lost 7 bases, J lost 7 bases, and 17 bases stayed unmatched. The germline V gene has CDR1 MNHEY and CDR2 SMNVEV (reference sequence). The CDR3 DNA is TGTGCCAGCACCACAATTAGGGGGACAGTAAGCTATACGCAGTATTTT. It is translated as CASTTIRGTVSYTQYF.

J is TRBJ2-7 and V is TRBV30; 9 bases agree with TRBD2. Germline-derived CDR1 and CDR2 are GTSNPN and SVGIG (reference sequence). This CDR3 is built from 14 residues. The trim removed 0 bases at V and 5 bases at J, leaving 5 bases unmatched. CDR3 amino acids: CAWSVRAGGDEQYF. CDR3 nucleotides: TGTGCCTGGAGTGTACGAGCGGGAGGCGACGAGCAGTACTTC.

The chain has TRBV10-1 and TRBJ2-2, with TRBD2 as a possible D gene (5 bases). The CDR3 is 13 amino acids. CDR1 and CDR2 from the germline V gene are WNHNN and SYGVQD (reference sequence). V was shortened by 6 bases and J by 7 bases, with 12 bases between the two germline ends. As DNA, the CDR3 is TGCGCCAGCAGCCGGCCAGAGGGCGGGGAGCTGTTTTTT. It translates to CASSRPEGGELFF.

This chain uses TRBV27 with TRBJ1-1; D perhaps matches TRBD1 (6 bases). Per the germline V gene, CDR1 is MNHEY and CDR2 is SMNVEV (reference sequence). Trimming removed 4 bases from V and 0 bases from J, with 15 bases in between. This CDR3 region has 16 residues. CDR3 protein: CASSSGTGFMNTEAFF. The CDR3 DNA sequence: TGTGCCAGCAGTTCTGGTACAGGGTTCATGAACACTGAAGCTTTCTTT.

This clone has only one observation. The CDR3 here is CASSEWGQGANGYTF. CDR3 nucleotide sequence: TGTGCCAGCAGCGAATGGGGCCAGGGGGCGAATGGCTACACCTTC. The J gene is TRBJ1-2, the V gene TRBV9, with 8 bases matching TRBD1. The trim removed 3 bases at V and 6 bases at J, leaving 10 bases unmatched. This CDR3 contains 15 residues. Per the germline V gene, CDR1 is SGDLS and CDR2 is YYNGEE.

The chain links TRBV11-2 to TRBJ1-2, with 9 bases identical to TRBD1. Trimming removed 4 bases from V and 7 bases from J; junction bases left unmatched: 7. The CDR3 contains 14 residues. Germline lookup yields CDR1 SGHAT and CDR2 FQNNGV. CDR3 in DNA: TGTGCCAGCAGCTCACAGGGGGCGCTTGGTGGCTACACCTTC. It yields the protein CASSSQGALGGYTF.

The CDR3 loop is CASSLEGGGNQPQHF. CDR3 DNA: TGCGCCAGCAGCTTGGAGGGGGGGGGCAATCAGCCCCAGCATTTT. The chain couples TRBV5-1 to TRBJ1-5; D is perhaps TRBD1 (6 bases). CDR3 length equals 15 residues. Germline CDR1 and CDR2: SGHRS and YFSETQ. Between the trimmed V and J ends, which lost 0 bases and 2 bases, there was a span of 9 bases.

V gene TRBV6-1 combines with J gene TRBJ2-3; D not certain. Trimming removed 5 bases at V and 6 bases at J, with 9 bases between. CDR1 and CDR2 (germline): MNHNS, SASEGT. The CDR3 is made up of 12 amino acids. The DNA of the CDR3 is TGTGCCAGCAGTCTCCAGCGTGATACGCAGTATTTT. Its translation: CASSLQRDTQYF.

This clone turned up a few times. The chain couples TRBV4-3 to TRBJ1-6; D gene uncertain. This CDR3 spans 17 amino acids. V lost 0 bases and J 10 bases, leaving 19 bases between the germline ends. CDR1 and CDR2 from the germline V gene are LGHNA and YSLEER. This chain's CDR3 is CASSQDTPGTSGSPLHF. In DNA form, the CDR3 reads TGCGCCAGCAGCCAAGATACCCCAGGCACGTCCGGATCACCCCTCCACTTT.

The chain is built from TRBV5-5 and TRBJ1-4; TRBD1 aligns across 7 bases. CDR1 is SGHKS, CDR2 YYEKEE, per germline (reference sequence). The V gene end was trimmed by 5 bases and the J gene end by 4 bases; junction bases not matched to a gene: 8. The CDR3 loop spans 15 amino acids. In DNA form, the CDR3 reads TGTGCCAGCAGTACGGGTCAGGGGGTTAATGAAAAACTGTTTTTT. Residues: CASSTGQGVNEKLFF.

The chain employs TRBV19 and TRBJ1-2; D possibly corresponds to TRBD1 (5 bases). The CDR3 sequence is 14 residues long. Trimming removed 7 bases at V and 0 bases at J, with 12 bases between. CDR1 LNHDA and CDR2 SQIVND come from the germline V gene (reference sequence). CDR3: CASKNPQANYGYTF. The CDR3, as DNA: TGTGCCAGTAAAAACCCACAGGCTAACTATGGCTACACCTTC.

This clone has more than one count but fewer than ten. The chain has TRBV6-6 and TRBJ2-1, with a possible D match to TRBD2 (5 bases). The V gene's germline CDR1 is MNHNY and CDR2 SVGAGI (reference sequence). CDR3 size: 15 residues. The ends were cut back, 6 bases at V and 0 bases at J, with 12 bases in the middle. CDR3 sequence (DNA): TGTGCCAGCAGACAAGGAGGTAGCTCCTACAATGAGCAGTTCTTC. Its translation: CASRQGGSSYNEQFF.